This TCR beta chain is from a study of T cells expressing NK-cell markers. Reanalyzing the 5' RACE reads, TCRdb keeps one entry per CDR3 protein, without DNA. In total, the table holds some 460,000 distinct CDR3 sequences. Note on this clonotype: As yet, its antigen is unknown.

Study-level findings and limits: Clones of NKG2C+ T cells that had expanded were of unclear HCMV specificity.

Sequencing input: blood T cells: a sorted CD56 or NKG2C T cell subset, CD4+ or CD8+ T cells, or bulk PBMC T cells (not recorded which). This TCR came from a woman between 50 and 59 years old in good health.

CDR3 protein: CASSSGTGTMNTEAFF. This rearrangement joins TRBV12-3 or TRBV12-4 to TRBJ1-1; lacking DNA, the TRBD1 call made by TCRdb goes unchecked. The CDR3 sequence is 16 residues long.